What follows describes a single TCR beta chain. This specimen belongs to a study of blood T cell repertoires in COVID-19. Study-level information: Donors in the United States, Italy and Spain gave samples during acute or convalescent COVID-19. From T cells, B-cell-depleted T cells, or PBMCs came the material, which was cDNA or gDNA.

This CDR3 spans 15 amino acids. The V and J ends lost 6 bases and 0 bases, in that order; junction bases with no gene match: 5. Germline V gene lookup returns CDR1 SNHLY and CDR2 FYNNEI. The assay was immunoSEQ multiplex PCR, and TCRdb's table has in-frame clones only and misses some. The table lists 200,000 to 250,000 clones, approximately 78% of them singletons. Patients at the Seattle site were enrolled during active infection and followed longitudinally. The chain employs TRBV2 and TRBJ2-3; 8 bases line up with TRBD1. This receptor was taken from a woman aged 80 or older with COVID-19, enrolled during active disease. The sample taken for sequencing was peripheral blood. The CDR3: CASSFRGLSTDTQYF. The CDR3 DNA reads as TGTGCCAGCAGCTTCAGGGGGCTTAGCACAGATACGCAGTATTTT.